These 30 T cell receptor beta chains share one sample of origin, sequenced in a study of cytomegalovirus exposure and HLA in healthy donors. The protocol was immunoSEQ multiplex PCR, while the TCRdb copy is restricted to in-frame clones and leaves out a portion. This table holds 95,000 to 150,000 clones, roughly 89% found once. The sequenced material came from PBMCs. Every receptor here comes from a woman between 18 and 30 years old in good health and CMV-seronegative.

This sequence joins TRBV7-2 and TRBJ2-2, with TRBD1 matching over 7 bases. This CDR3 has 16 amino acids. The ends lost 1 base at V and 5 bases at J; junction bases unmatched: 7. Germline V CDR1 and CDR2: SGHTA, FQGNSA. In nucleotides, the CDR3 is TGTGCCAGCAGCTTAGTAGGGGGCTATTGGACCGGGGAGCTGTTTTTT. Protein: CASSLVGGYWTGELFF.

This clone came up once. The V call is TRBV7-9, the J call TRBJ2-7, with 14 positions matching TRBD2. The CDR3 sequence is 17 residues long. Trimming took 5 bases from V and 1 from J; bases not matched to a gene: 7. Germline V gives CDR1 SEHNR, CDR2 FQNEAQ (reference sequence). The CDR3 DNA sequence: TGTGCCAGCAGCCTGGGACTAGCGGGAGAGAGATCCTACGAGCAGTACTTC. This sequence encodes CASSLGLAGERSYEQYF. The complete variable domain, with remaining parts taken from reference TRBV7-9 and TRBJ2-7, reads DTGVSQNPRHKITKRGQNVTFRCDPISEHNRLYWYRQTLGQGPEFLTYFQNEAQLEKSRLLSDRFSAERPKGSFSTLEIQRTEQGDSAMYLCASSLGLAGERSYEQYFGPGTRLTVT.

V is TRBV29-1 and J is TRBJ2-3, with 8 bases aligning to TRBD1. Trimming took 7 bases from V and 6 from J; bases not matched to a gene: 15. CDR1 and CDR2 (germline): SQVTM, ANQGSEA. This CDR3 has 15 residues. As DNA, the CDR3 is TGCAGCGCCGCAGCTAACAGGGGGTGGGAGGATACGCAGTATTTT. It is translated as CSAAANRGWEDTQYF.

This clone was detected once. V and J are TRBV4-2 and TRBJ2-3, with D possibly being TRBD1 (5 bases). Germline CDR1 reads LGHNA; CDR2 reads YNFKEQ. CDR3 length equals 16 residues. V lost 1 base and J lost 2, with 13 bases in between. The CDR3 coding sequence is TGTGCCAGCAGCCAAGGGTCCGACAGAGACACAGATACGCAGTATTTT. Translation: CASSQGSDRDTDTQYF.

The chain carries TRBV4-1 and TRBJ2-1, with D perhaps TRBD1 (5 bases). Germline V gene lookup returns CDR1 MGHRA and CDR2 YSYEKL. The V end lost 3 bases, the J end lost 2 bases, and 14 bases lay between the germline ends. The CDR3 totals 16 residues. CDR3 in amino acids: CASSHPQGRTYNEQFF. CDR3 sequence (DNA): TGCGCCAGCAGCCACCCCCAGGGTAGAACCTACAATGAGCAGTTCTTC.

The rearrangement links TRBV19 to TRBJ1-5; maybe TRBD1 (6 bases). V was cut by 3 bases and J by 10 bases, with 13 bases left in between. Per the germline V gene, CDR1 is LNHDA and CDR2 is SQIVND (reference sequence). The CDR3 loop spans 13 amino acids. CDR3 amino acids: CASSIDRSPPQHF. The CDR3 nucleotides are TGTGCCAGTAGTATTGACAGGAGTCCCCCCCAGCATTTT.

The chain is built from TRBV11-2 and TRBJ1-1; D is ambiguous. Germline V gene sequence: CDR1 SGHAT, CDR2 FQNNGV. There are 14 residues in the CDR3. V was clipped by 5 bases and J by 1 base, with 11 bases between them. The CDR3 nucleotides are TGTGCCAGCAGCATCCTACGCCCGAACACTGAAGCTTTCTTT. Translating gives CASSILRPNTEAFF. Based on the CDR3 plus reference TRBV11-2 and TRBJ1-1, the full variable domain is EAGVAQSPRYKIIEKRQSVAFWCNPISGHATLYWYQQILGQGPKLLIQFQNNGVVDDSQLPKDRFSAERLKGVDSTLKIQPAKLEDSAVYLCASSILRPNTEAFFGQGTRLTVV.

This CDR3 reads CASSVRMSSYEQYF. CDR3 in DNA: TGTGCCAGCAGCGTACGAATGAGCTCCTACGAGCAGTACTTC. The chain is built from TRBV28 and TRBJ2-7; D is ambiguous. V lost 6 bases to trimming and J lost 0 bases, with 12 bases between them. This CDR3 has 14 amino acids. The germline CDR1 and CDR2 sequences are MDHEN and SYDVKM.

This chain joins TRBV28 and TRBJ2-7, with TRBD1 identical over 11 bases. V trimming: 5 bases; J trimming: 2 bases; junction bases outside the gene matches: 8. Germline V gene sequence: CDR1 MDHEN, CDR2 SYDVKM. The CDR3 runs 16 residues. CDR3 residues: CASSIHRDRGAYEQYF. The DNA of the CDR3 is TGTGCCAGCAGTATACACCGGGACAGGGGGGCCTACGAGCAGTACTTC.

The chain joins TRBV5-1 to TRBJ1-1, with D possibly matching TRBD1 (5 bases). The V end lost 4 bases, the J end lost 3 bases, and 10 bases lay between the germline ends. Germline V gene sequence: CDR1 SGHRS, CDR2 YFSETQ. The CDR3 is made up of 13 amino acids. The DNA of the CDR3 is TGCGCCAGCAGCCCCAGGGAAGACACTGAAGCTTTCTTT. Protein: CASSPREDTEAFF.

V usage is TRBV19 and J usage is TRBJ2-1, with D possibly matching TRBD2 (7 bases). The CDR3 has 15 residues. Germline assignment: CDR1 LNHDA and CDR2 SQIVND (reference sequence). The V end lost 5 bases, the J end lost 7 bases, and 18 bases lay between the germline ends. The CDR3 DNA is TGTGCCAGTAGTCGGAGGGGGGGCTTTTCGAATGAGCAGTTCTTC. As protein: CASSRRGGFSNEQFF.

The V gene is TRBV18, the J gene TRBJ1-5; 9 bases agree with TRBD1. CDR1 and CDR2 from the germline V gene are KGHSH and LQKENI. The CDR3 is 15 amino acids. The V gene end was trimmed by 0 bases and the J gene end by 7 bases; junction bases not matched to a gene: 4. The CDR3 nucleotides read TGTGCCAGCTCACCACCGAGAGGGACAGGGCAGCCCCAGCATTTT. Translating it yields CASSPPRGTGQPQHF.

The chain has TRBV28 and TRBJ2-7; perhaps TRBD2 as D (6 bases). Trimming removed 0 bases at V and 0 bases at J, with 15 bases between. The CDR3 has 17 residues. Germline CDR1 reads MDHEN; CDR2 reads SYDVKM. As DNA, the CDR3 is TGTGCCAGCAGTTTATGGGAGGGAGAAGTAAACTCCTACGAGCAGTACTTC. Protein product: CASSLWEGEVNSYEQYF.

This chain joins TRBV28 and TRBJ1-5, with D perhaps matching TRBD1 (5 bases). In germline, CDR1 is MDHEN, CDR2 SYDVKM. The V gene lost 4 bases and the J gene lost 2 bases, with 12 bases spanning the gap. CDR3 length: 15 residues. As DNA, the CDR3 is TGTGCCAGCAGTTCATTTGGGGGGGGCAATCAGCCCCAGCATTTT. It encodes CASSSFGGGNQPQHF.

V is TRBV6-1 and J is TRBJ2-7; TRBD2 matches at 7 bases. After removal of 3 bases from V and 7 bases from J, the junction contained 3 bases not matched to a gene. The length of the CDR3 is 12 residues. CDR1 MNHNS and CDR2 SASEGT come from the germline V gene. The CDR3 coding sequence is TGTGCCAGCAGTGAGGGAGGGTGGGAGCAGTACTTC. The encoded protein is CASSEGGWEQYF.

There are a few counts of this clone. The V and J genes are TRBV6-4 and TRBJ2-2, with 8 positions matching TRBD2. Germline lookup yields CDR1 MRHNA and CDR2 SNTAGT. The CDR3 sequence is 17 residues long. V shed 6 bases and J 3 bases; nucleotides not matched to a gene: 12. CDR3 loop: CASSASWGAGDTGELFF. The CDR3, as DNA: TGTGCCAGCAGCGCTTCCTGGGGAGCGGGGGACACCGGGGAGCTGTTTTTT.

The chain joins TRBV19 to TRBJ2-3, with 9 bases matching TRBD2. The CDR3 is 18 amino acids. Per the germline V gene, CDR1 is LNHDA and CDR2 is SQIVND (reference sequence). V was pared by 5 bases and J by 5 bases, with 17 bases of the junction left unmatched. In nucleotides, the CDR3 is TGTGCCAGTAGTCCCGCCCTGGGACGCGCGGGGGGGCGAGATACGCAGTATTTT. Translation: CASSPALGRAGGRDTQYF.

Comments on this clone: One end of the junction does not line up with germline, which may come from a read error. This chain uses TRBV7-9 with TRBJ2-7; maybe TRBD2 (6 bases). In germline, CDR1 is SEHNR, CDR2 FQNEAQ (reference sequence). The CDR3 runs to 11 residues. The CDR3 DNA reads TGTGCCAGCAGCTTAGGAGCGGGTCCGGAGTTC. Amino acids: CASSLGAGPEF.

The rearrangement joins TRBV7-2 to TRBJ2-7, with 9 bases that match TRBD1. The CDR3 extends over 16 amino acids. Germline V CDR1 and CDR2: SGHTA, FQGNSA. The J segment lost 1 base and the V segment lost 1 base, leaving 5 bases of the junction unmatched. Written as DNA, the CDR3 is TGTGCCAGCAGCTTAGAGGGGACAGGGAAGTCCTACGAGCAGTACTTC. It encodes CASSLEGTGKSYEQYF.

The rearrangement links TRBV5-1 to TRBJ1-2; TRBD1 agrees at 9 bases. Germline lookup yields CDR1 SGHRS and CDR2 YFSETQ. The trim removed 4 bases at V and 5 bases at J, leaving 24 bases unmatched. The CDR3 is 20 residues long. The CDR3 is CASSHLSPSDRGDVNYGYTF. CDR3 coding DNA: TGCGCCAGCAGCCACCTCTCGCCATCGGACAGGGGCGATGTAAATTATGGCTACACCTTC.

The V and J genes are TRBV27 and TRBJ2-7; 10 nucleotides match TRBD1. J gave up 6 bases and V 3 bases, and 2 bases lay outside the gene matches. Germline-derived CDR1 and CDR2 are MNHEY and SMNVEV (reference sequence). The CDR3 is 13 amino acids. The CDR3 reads CASSFGQGGEQYF. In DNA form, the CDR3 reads TGTGCCAGCAGTTTCGGACAGGGGGGCGAGCAGTACTTC.

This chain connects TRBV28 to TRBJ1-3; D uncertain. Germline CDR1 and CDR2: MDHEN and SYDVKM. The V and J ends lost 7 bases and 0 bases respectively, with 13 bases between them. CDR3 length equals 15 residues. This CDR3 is CASTAPNYSGNTIYF. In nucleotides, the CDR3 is TGTGCCAGCACCGCCCCAAACTACTCTGGAAACACCATATATTTT.

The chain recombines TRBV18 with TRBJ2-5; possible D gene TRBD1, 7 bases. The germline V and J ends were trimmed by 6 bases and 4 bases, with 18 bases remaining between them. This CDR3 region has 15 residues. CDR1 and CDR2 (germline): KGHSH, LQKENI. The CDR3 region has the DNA TGTGCCAGCTCCCTACTCGGAGGGGGCAGAGAGACCCAGTACTTC. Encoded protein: CASSLLGGGRETQYF.

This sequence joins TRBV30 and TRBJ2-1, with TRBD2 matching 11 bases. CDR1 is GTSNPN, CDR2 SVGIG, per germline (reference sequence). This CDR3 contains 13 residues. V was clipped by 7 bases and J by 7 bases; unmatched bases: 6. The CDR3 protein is CAFTSGSWNEQFF. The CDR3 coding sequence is TGTGCCTTTACTAGCGGGAGTTGGAATGAGCAGTTCTTC. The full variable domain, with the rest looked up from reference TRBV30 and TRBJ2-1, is SQTIHQWPATLVQPVGSPLSLECTVEGTSNPNLYWYRQAAGRGLQLLFYSVGIGQISSEVPQNLSASRPQDRQFILSSKKLLLSDSGFYLCAFTSGSWNEQFFGPGTRLTVL.

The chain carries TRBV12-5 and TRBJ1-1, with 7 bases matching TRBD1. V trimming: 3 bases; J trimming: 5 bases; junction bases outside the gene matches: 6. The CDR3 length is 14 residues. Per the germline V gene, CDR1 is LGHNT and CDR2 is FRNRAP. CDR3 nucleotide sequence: TGTGCTAGTGGTTTAGGACAGGCGACTACTGAAGCTTTCTTT. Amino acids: CASGLGQATTEAFF.

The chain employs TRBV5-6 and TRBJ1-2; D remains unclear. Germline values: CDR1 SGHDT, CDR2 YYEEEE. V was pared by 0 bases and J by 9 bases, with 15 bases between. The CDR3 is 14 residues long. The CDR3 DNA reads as TGTGCCAGCAGCTTGGGACACGCCCCCCGGAGCTACACCTTC. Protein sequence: CASSLGHAPRSYTF. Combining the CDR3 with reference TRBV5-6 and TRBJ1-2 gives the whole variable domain DAGVTQSPTHLIKTRGQQVTLRCSPKSGHDTVSWYQQALGQGPQFIFQYYEEEERQRGNFPDRFSGHQFPNYSSELNVNALLLGDSALYLCASSLGHAPRSYTFGSGTRLTVV.

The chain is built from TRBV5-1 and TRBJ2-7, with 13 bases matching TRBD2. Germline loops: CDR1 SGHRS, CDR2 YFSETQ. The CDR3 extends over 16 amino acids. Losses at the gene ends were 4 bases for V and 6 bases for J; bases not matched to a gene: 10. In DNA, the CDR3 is TGCGCCAGCAGCGAAAAAAGGACTAGCGGGAGTACCGAGCAGTACTTC. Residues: CASSEKRTSGSTEQYF.

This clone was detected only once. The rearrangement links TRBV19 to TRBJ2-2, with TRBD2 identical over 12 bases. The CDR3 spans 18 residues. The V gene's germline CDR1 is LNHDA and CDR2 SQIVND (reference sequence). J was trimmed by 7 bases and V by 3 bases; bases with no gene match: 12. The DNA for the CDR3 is TGTGCCAGTAGTATCCATGGACTAGCGGGACTGATGGGCGGGGAGCTGTTTTTT. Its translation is CASSIHGLAGLMGGELFF.

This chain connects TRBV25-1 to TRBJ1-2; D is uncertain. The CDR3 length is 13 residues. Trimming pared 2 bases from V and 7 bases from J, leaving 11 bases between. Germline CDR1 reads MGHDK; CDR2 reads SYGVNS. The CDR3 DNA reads TGTGCCAGCAGTGAACAGGAGGACTCTGGCTACACCTTC. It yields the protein CASSEQEDSGYTF.

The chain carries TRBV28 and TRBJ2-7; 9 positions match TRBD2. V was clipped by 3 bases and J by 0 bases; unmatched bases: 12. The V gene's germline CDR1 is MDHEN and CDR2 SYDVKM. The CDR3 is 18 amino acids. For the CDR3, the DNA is TGTGCCAGCAGTTTCTACAATCTCCTAGCGGGAAGCTCCTACGAGCAGTACTTC. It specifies CASSFYNLLAGSSYEQYF.